Each of the 18 T cell receptor beta chains below was sequenced from the same sample in a study of identical twins. TCRdb re-analysed the 5' RACE reads in MiXCR, keeping a single row per CDR3 protein. The sample holds some 760,000 distinct CDR3 sequences; 15% to 20% are singletons and the top ten take roughly 13%. This sample was also put to use in a study of T cells expressing NK-cell markers.

The sequenced sample was PBMCs. The receptor set was obtained from a woman under 30 in good health.

In its sample, this clonotype was seen a few times. The chain couples TRBV5-1 to TRBJ2-7, with D hard to call. CDR1 and CDR2 (germline): SGHRS, YFSETQ. Between the trimmed V and J ends, which lost 1 base and 3 bases, there was a span of 20 bases. This CDR3 has 17 amino acids. The CDR3 coding sequence is TGCGCCAGCAGCTTGTCGACGAACGCGCGACGTTTCTACGAGCAGTACTTC. This sequence encodes CASSLSTNARRFYEQYF. Combining the CDR3 with reference TRBV5-1 and TRBJ2-7 gives the whole variable domain KAGVTQTPRYLIKTRGQQVTLSCSPISGHRSVSWYQQTPGQGLQFLFEYFSETQRNKGNFPGRFSGRQFSNSRSEMNVSTLELGDSALYLCASSLSTNARRFYEQYFGPGTRLTVT.

This clonotype was observed a handful of times. The chain joins TRBV24-1 to TRBJ2-1, with 13 bases lining up with TRBD2. The germline gives CDR1 KGHDR, CDR2 SFDVKD. The length of the CDR3 is 16 residues. V gave up 4 bases and J gave up 5 bases; unmatched junction bases: 4. The chain's CDR3 is CATSESGLAGDNEQFF. The CDR3, as DNA: TGTGCCACCAGTGAATCCGGACTAGCGGGAGACAATGAGCAGTTCTTC.

On this clonotype itself: A much bigger clone sits one base away, suggesting this may be a read error. The chain joins TRBV7-9 to TRBJ2-1; 7 bases align to TRBD2. The V and J ends lost 3 bases and 4 bases, in that order; junction bases with no gene match: 3. Germline CDR1 reads SEHNR; CDR2 reads FQNEAQ (reference sequence). The CDR3 contains 14 residues. The chain's CDR3 is CASSFASGYNEQFF. CDR3 nucleotides: TGTGCCAGCAGCTTCGCTAGCGGTTACAATGAGCAGTTCTTC.

The V gene is TRBV7-9, the J gene TRBJ2-1, with D perhaps matching TRBD1 (7 bases). V dropped 5 bases and J dropped 0 bases, with 14 bases sitting between them. The V gene's germline CDR1 is SEHNR and CDR2 FQNEAQ (reference sequence). The CDR3 runs to 16 residues. The CDR3 DNA sequence: TGTGCCAGCAGCCCAGGGGGGTCCAGCTCCTACAATGAGCAGTTCTTC. Its translation is CASSPGGSSSYNEQFF.

V is TRBV24-1 and J is TRBJ2-1, with unresolved D. The CDR3 loop spans 11 amino acids. V gave up 0 bases and J gave up 9 bases, with 2 bases separating them. Germline V gene sequence: CDR1 KGHDR, CDR2 SFDVKD. Here the CDR3 reads CATSDLLEQFF. The CDR3 nucleotides read TGTGCCACCAGTGATTTGCTTGAGCAGTTCTTC.

The chain has TRBV2 and TRBJ2-7; 9 nucleotides align to TRBD2. V trimming: 11 bases; J trimming: 5 bases; junction bases outside the gene matches: 10. The CDR3 spans 13 residues. Germline V gives CDR1 SNHLY, CDR2 FYNNEI. DNA for the CDR3: TGTGCCGGACAGCGGGGGGTGGGAAACGAGCAGTACTTC. Its translation: CAGQRGVGNEQYF.

This clonotype came up a few times. The genes are TRBV4-3 and TRBJ2-3, with D possibly matching TRBD2 (5 bases). Trimming stripped 0 bases from V and 0 bases from J, with 13 bases between. The CDR3 length is 17 residues. CDR1 LGHNA and CDR2 YSLEER come from the germline V gene. The CDR3 nucleotides are TGCGCCAGCAGCCAAGAAGTTACTAGGACTAGCACAGATACGCAGTATTTT. As protein: CASSQEVTRTSTDTQYF.

This clonotype has ten or more counts. The chain links TRBV7-9 to TRBJ1-2, with 7 bases aligning to TRBD1. V lost 4 bases to trimming and J lost 8 bases; unmatched junction nucleotides: 10. The CDR3 has 14 amino acids. The V gene's germline CDR1 is SEHNR and CDR2 FQNEAQ (reference sequence). The CDR3 coding sequence is TGTGCCAGCAGCTCGCCGGGACAGTTTTGGGGCTACACCTTC. Its translation is CASSSPGQFWGYTF.

This clonotype was seen a few times. CDR3: CASSLAGGGGAKNIQYF. The CDR3, as DNA: TGTGCCAGCAGTTTAGCCGGGGGCGGCGGAGCCAAAAACATTCAGTACTTC. The V gene is TRBV12-3 or TRBV12-4, the J gene TRBJ2-4; tentatively, D is TRBD1 or TRBD2 (6 bases each). The CDR3 is 17 residues long. The V and J ends lost 0 bases and 0 bases respectively, with 12 bases between them.

This clonotype turned up a few times. The rearrangement joins TRBV7-2 to TRBJ2-7, with 7 bases matching TRBD2. This CDR3 contains 15 residues. With V trimmed by 4 bases and J by 6 bases, 12 bases remained unmatched. Germline CDR1 is SGHTA and CDR2 is FQGNSA. Here the CDR3 reads CASSSTSVTLGEQYF. For the CDR3, the DNA is TGTGCCAGCAGCTCAACTAGCGTCACGTTGGGCGAGCAGTACTTC.

The chain links TRBV5-1 to TRBJ2-3, with 9 positions matching TRBD2. The V gene's germline CDR1 is SGHRS and CDR2 YFSETQ. After removal of 10 bases from V and 2 bases from J, the junction contained 8 bases not matched to a gene. The CDR3 is 14 residues long. The CDR3 DNA is TGCGCCGGGGCTAGCGGGGACATCACAGATACGCAGTATTTT. Protein: CAGASGDITDTQYF.

This clonotype appeared a few times. Written as DNA, the CDR3 is TGCAGTGCTAGAGAGGACAGCTCTGGGGCCAACGTCCTGACTTTC. As protein: CSAREDSSGANVLTF. J is TRBJ2-6 and V is TRBV20-1; possibly TRBD1 for D (6 bases). V was pared by 0 bases and J by 0 bases, with 6 bases between. The CDR3 runs to 15 residues. Germline CDR1 reads DFQATT; CDR2 reads SNEGSKA (reference sequence).

The chain recombines TRBV5-1 with TRBJ1-2; TRBD1 agrees at 10 bases. This CDR3 region has 16 residues. After removal of 2 bases from V and 3 bases from J, the junction contained 7 bases not matched to a gene. The V gene's germline CDR1 is SGHRS and CDR2 YFSETQ. CDR3 coding DNA: TGCGCCAGCAGCTTCGTGACAGGGGGCAGACACTATGGCTACACCTTC. Translating gives CASSFVTGGRHYGYTF.

This clonotype has only a few counts. This rearrangement joins TRBV6-5 to TRBJ2-6, with 10 bases matching TRBD1. The CDR3 is 18 amino acids. Trimming cost V 0 bases and J 0 bases; bases outside gene matches: 2. Germline CDR1 is MNHEY and CDR2 is SVGAGI. The CDR3 is CASSYSGTGDSGANVLTF. The CDR3 DNA reads as TGTGCCAGCAGTTACTCGGGGACAGGGGACTCTGGGGCCAACGTCCTGACTTTC.

The V gene is TRBV7-8, the J gene TRBJ2-1; 7 nucleotides match TRBD2. This CDR3 contains 15 residues. Germline trimming cut 8 bases from V and 7 bases from J; bases unmatched to any gene: 14. The germline gives CDR1 SGHVS, CDR2 FQNEAQ. In DNA, the CDR3 is TGTGCCAGCTCCCCCCAGAGGAGACTAGCAAATGAGCAGTTCTTC. Its translation: CASSPQRRLANEQFF.

V gene TRBV6-2 or TRBV6-3 combines with J gene TRBJ1-2, with D possibly being TRBD1 (6 bases). The CDR3 has 13 amino acids. Trimming took 6 bases from V and 4 from J, leaving 12 bases between them. The germline V gene encodes CDR1 MNHEY and CDR2 SVGEGT. The CDR3 sequence is CASRYREGYGYTF. CDR3 DNA: TGTGCCAGCAGGTACAGGGAGGGCTATGGCTACACCTTC.

This rearrangement joins TRBV2 to TRBJ2-5; TRBD2 agrees at 9 bases. Germline V gene sequence: CDR1 SNHLY, CDR2 FYNNEI. Unmatched junction bases numbered 6, after V lost 6 bases and J lost 4 bases. This CDR3 spans 14 amino acids. The CDR3 nucleotides are TGTGCCAGCAGACGAGCGGGGGGCGGAGAGACCCAGTACTTC. This sequence encodes CASRRAGGGETQYF.

This clonotype turned up a few times. The chain carries TRBV20-1 and TRBJ2-7; TRBD2 aligns across 10 bases. This CDR3 region has 15 residues. Germline V gene data show CDR1 as DFQATT and CDR2 as SNEGSKA (reference sequence). With 1 base clipped from V and 8 bases from J, the junction kept 11 bases outside the gene matches. The CDR3 DNA reads as TGCAGTGCTAGAGCTTCGCTAGCGGGGGTGCTAAAGCAGTACTTC. Its protein is CSARASLAGVLKQYF.